A single sample gave rise to the 13 T cell receptor beta chains below, sequenced in a study of blood T cell repertoires in COVID-19. Generated by immunoSEQ multiplex PCR, the TCRdb table keeps only in-frame clones and is missing some. The profile shows approximately 150,000 clones, roughly 85% of them singletons. The source material was peripheral blood. The receptor source for this set is a human donor in a cohort sampled during active COVID-19.

The rearrangement links TRBV19 to TRBJ2-6, with D possibly matching TRBD2 (6 bases). The CDR3 has 16 residues. CDR1 and CDR2 (germline): LNHDA, SQIVND (reference sequence). V was pared by 5 bases and J by 3 bases, with 14 bases between. CDR3 coding DNA: TGTGCCAGTAGTGGCCCTGTCGGGAGTGGGGCCAACGTCCTGACTTTC. Encoded protein: CASSGPVGSGANVLTF.

The chain links TRBV9 to TRBJ2-7; possible D gene TRBD2, 5 bases. The CDR3 totals 12 residues. The V end lost 4 bases, the J end lost 3 bases, and 8 bases lay between the germline ends. Per germline, CDR1 SGDLS and CDR2 YYNGEE. CDR3 region: CASSPDFYEQYF. CDR3 bases: TGTGCCAGCAGCCCGGACTTCTACGAGCAGTACTTC.

This rearrangement joins TRBV19 to TRBJ1-6, with TRBD1 identical over 8 bases. In germline, CDR1 is LNHDA, CDR2 SQIVND (reference sequence). The CDR3 sequence is 15 residues long. V shed 2 bases and J 5 bases; nucleotides not matched to a gene: 2. The CDR3 loop is CASSIRTGNNSPLHF. The DNA of the CDR3 is TGTGCCAGTAGTATACGGACAGGGAATAATTCACCCCTCCACTTT.

V is TRBV19 and J is TRBJ2-7, with TRBD1 identical over 7 bases. The germline gives CDR1 LNHDA, CDR2 SQIVND (reference sequence). The V segment lost 0 bases and the J segment 2 bases; nucleotides outside the gene matches: 7. This CDR3 has 16 residues. The CDR3 nucleotides read TGTGCCAGTAGTATAGATCTGGGACAGCCCACCTACGAGCAGTACTTC. It codes for CASSIDLGQPTYEQYF.

CDR3 protein: CASSQETTRSSYGYTF. The CDR3 nucleotides read TGTGCCAGCAGCCAGGAAACGACAAGAAGTAGCTATGGCTACACCTTC. J is TRBJ1-2 and V is TRBV9; no clear D gene. Trimming cost V 4 bases and J 4 bases, with 20 bases left between them. Germline V gene lookup returns CDR1 SGDLS and CDR2 YYNGEE. The CDR3 is 16 amino acids.

This sequence joins TRBV12-3 or TRBV12-4 and TRBJ2-2; 7 nucleotides line up with TRBD2. V lost 6 bases to trimming and J lost 7 bases; unmatched junction nucleotides: 5. CDR3 length: 13 amino acids. The chain's CDR3 is CASRALARGELFF. Written as DNA, the CDR3 is TGTGCCAGCAGGGCACTAGCGCGCGGGGAGCTGTTTTTT.

The V gene is TRBV3-1 (or the pseudogene TRBV3-2), the J gene TRBJ2-7, with D perhaps TRBD1 (5 bases). Trimming removed 1 base from V and 2 bases from J, with 15 bases in between. CDR1 is LGHDT and CDR2 is YNNKEL in the germline V gene (reference sequence). This CDR3 spans 16 amino acids. The CDR3 loop reads CASSQGQSKRTYEQYF. CDR3 sequence (DNA): TGTGCCAGCAGCCAAGGACAGAGTAAAAGAACCTACGAGCAGTACTTC.

This clone was seen more than once but under ten times. The gene calls are TRBV5-6 and TRBJ2-7; 10 bases are a match to TRBD1. The CDR3 has 13 amino acids. Germline values: CDR1 SGHDT, CDR2 YYEEEE. Trimming removed 2 bases from V and 6 bases from J; junction bases left unmatched: 2. CDR3 DNA sequence: TGTGCCAGCAGCTTTGGGACAGGGGCCGAGCAGTACTTC. Residues: CASSFGTGAEQYF.

This clone appeared once. The V gene is TRBV10-3, the J gene TRBJ2-5; 10 nucleotides match TRBD1. Germline V gives CDR1 ENHRY, CDR2 SYGVKD. V lost 10 bases and J lost 6; bases outside the gene matches: 14. The CDR3 sequence is 15 residues long. CDR3: CATSLRDRGRQTQYF. In DNA, the CDR3 is TGTGCCACTTCACTCCGGGACAGGGGCCGACAGACCCAGTACTTC.

The chain combines TRBV4-1 with TRBJ2-7, with TRBD2 as a possible D gene (6 bases). Trimming removed 2 bases at V and 2 bases at J, with 10 bases between. Germline CDR1 MGHRA, CDR2 YSYEKL. The length of the CDR3 is 14 residues. CDR3 loop: CASSQIGGTYEQYF. In DNA, the CDR3 is TGCGCCAGCAGCCAAATCGGCGGGACCTACGAGCAGTACTTC.

The chain couples TRBV28 to TRBJ2-7; a possible D gene is TRBD2 (6 bases). V was clipped by 6 bases and J by 6 bases, with 15 bases between them. CDR3 length: 13 residues. From germline, CDR1 is MDHEN and CDR2 SYDVKM. CDR3 DNA: TGTGCCAGCAGATCCAGCGGGTTGGCCGAGCAGTACTTC. Translated: CASRSSGLAEQYF.

This clone was picked up a small number of times. The chain uses TRBV7-9 and TRBJ2-7; the match to TRBD2 covers 14 bases. The germline gives CDR1 SEHNR, CDR2 FQNEAQ (reference sequence). With 5 bases clipped from V and 7 bases from J, the junction kept 7 bases outside the gene matches. The CDR3 totals 15 residues. The CDR3 nucleotides are TGTGCCAGCAGCCGACGCGGACTAGCGGGAGGAGAGCAGTACTTC. Translated, it gives CASSRRGLAGGEQYF.

J is TRBJ2-7 and V is TRBV28, with 8 bases aligning to TRBD1. Looked up from germline, CDR1 is MDHEN and CDR2 is SYDVKM. CDR3 length: 15 amino acids. After removal of 4 bases from V and 2 bases from J, the junction contained 7 bases not matched to a gene. DNA for the CDR3: TGTGCCAGCAGTTCCGGGACAGGTCCACCCTACGAGCAGTACTTC. Translated, it gives CASSSGTGPPYEQYF. Complete variable domain (other parts from reference TRBV28 and TRBJ2-7): DVKVTQSSRYLVKRTGEKVFLECVQDMDHENMFWYRQDPGLGLRLIYFSYDVKMKEKGDIPEGYSVSREKKERFSLILESASTNQTSMYLCASSSGTGPPYEQYFGPGTRLTVT.